The 27 T cell receptor beta chains below were found in one sample sequenced in a study of T cells expressing NK-cell markers. TCRdb reanalyzed the 5' RACE reads and collapses them to one entry per CDR3 protein, without DNA. This sample contains about 260,000 distinct CDR3 sequences. Sample: blood T cells: a sorted CD56 or NKG2C T cell subset, CD4+ or CD8+ T cells, or bulk PBMC T cells (not recorded which). These receptor sequences come from a man aged 18-30 years in good health.

The chain is built from TRBV20-1 and TRBJ2-1; with no DNA, the TCRdb D assignment of TRBD1 cannot be verified. Germline V gene lookup returns CDR1 DFQATT and CDR2 SNEGSKA (reference sequence). The CDR3 has 14 amino acids. The CDR3 here is CSAVYGRGYNEQFF.

CDR3 residues: CASSLTGGETQYF. The gene calls are TRBV5-1 and TRBJ2-5; TCRdb outputs TRBD1, but without DNA this stays unchecked. The CDR3 spans 13 residues. Germline-derived CDR1 and CDR2 are SGHRS and YFSETQ.

V is TRBV20-1 and J is TRBJ2-5; TCRdb returns TRBD1, unconfirmable since there is no DNA. Germline CDR1 DFQATT, CDR2 SNEGSKA (reference sequence). This CDR3 comprises 13 residues. The CDR3: CSAKQGNQETQYF.

The V gene is TRBV28, the J gene TRBJ2-3. The CDR3 sequence is 17 residues long. Germline V lookup: CDR1 MDHEN, CDR2 SYDVKM. The chain's CDR3 is CASREFRLKVATDTQYF.

This chain joins TRBV12-3 or TRBV12-4 and TRBJ2-7; TCRdb names TRBD1, which stays unverified in the absence of DNA. The CDR3 spans 16 residues. CDR3 protein: CASSGGLQREYYEQYF.

V is TRBV29-1 and J is TRBJ1-1; no DNA is available, so the TRBD1 call from TCRdb remains unchecked. Germline lookup yields CDR1 SQVTM and CDR2 ANQGSEA. This CDR3 contains 15 residues. The CDR3 region is CSVGHNLKTNTEAFF.

V usage is TRBV10-3 and J usage is TRBJ2-5; TCRdb designates TRBD1, a call that cannot be tested without DNA. The CDR3 length is 16 residues. Germline V CDR1 and CDR2: ENHRY, SYGVKD. The CDR3 is CAISLKGQQYQETQYF.

The chain couples TRBV15 to TRBJ1-2; the TCRdb D gene call, TRBD1, has no DNA to confirm it. There are 16 residues in the CDR3. Looked up from germline, CDR1 is LNHNV and CDR2 is YYDKDF (reference sequence). The CDR3 here is CATSREKTGTSLSHTF.

This chain connects TRBV5-5 to TRBJ1-6; TCRdb proposes TRBD1, but this gene call is untestable without DNA. The CDR3 consists of 14 residues. The germline CDR1 and CDR2 sequences are SGHKS and YYEKEE (reference sequence). The CDR3 region is CASSSWDGDSPLHF.

This CDR3 is CASRPLNTEAFF. The V gene is TRBV6-2 or TRBV6-3, the J gene TRBJ1-1. Germline loops: CDR1 MNHEY, CDR2 SVGEGT. The CDR3 has 12 residues.

V and J are TRBV12-3 or TRBV12-4 and TRBJ2-7; TCRdb selects TRBD1, and the lack of DNA leaves this call unchecked. The CDR3 length is 11 residues. The CDR3 reads CASSPGYEQYF.

The chain carries TRBV10-2 and TRBJ2-3. The length of the CDR3 is 13 residues. The germline V gene encodes CDR1 WSHSY and CDR2 SAAADI. CDR3 residues: CASSVPSTDTQYF.

The chain links TRBV10-3 to TRBJ2-7; TCRdb outputs TRBD2, but without DNA this stays unchecked. The CDR3 contains 16 residues. Germline loops: CDR1 ENHRY, CDR2 SYGVKD. The CDR3: CAISEVPGTDKYEQYF.

The rearrangement joins TRBV29-1 to TRBJ2-7; the TRBD1 assignment by TCRdb is unverifiable without DNA. Germline-derived CDR1 and CDR2 are SQVTM and ANQGSEA. The CDR3 extends over 13 amino acids. CDR3 loop: CSVADRASSEQYF.

The V call is TRBV12-3 or TRBV12-4, the J call TRBJ2-3; TCRdb designates TRBD1, a call that cannot be tested without DNA. The CDR3 runs to 14 residues. This CDR3 reads CASQAVRGTDTQYF.

The V call is TRBV20-1, the J call TRBJ2-5; TCRdb gives TRBD2 as the D gene, but with no DNA this cannot be confirmed. CDR3 length: 12 residues. Per germline, CDR1 DFQATT and CDR2 SNEGSKA (reference sequence). The CDR3 sequence: CSASSGRKTQYF.

The J gene is TRBJ2-2, the V gene TRBV12-3 or TRBV12-4; TCRdb designates TRBD2, a call that cannot be tested without DNA. CDR3 size: 14 residues. The CDR3 loop reads CASRGLADTGELFF.

This chain uses TRBV4-3 with TRBJ1-5; the D call of TRBD1 rests on TCRdb alone, since no DNA is present to check it. The length of the CDR3 is 15 residues. Germline V CDR1 and CDR2: LGHNA, YSLEER. The CDR3 protein is CASSPSDSPNQPQHF.

This chain uses TRBV7-2 with TRBJ2-7. Looked up from germline, CDR1 is SGHTA and CDR2 is FQGNSA. The CDR3 is 12 residues long. This chain's CDR3 is CASSLAIAEQYF.

V and J are TRBV5-1 and TRBJ2-7; TCRdb selects TRBD1, and the lack of DNA leaves this call unchecked. This CDR3 has 13 residues. Germline V gives CDR1 SGHRS, CDR2 YFSETQ. This CDR3 is CASSWGDRYEQYF.

The CDR3 reads CASSLTPDLTDTQYF. J is TRBJ2-3 and V is TRBV5-4. The germline CDR1 and CDR2 sequences are SGHNT and YYREEE (reference sequence). The CDR3 runs 15 residues.

The CDR3 region is CASSFTAGLFGNEQFF. The chain carries TRBV12-3 or TRBV12-4 and TRBJ2-1; checking the TCRdb D call of TRBD2 is not possible without DNA. The CDR3 spans 16 residues.

The chain employs TRBV7-2 and TRBJ2-7. In germline, CDR1 is SGHTA, CDR2 FQGNSA. There are 15 residues in the CDR3. CDR3 region: CASSLDGGSSYEQYF.

V usage is TRBV5-1 and J usage is TRBJ2-7. The CDR3 covers 14 residues. In germline, CDR1 is SGHRS, CDR2 YFSETQ. The CDR3 sequence: CASSLVDATYEQYF.

The V gene is TRBV6-1, the J gene TRBJ2-3; checking the TCRdb D call of TRBD2 is not possible without DNA. From germline, CDR1 is MNHNS and CDR2 SASEGT. This CDR3 has 16 residues. CDR3 sequence reads: CASRAIAVGHSDTQYF.

This chain connects TRBV10-3 to TRBJ2-1; the D call from TCRdb, TRBD1, cannot be confirmed without DNA. Germline V gene lookup returns CDR1 ENHRY and CDR2 SYGVKD. This CDR3 has 13 residues. This CDR3 reads CATQGRDSTPQFF.

This chain links TRBV12-3 or TRBV12-4 with TRBJ2-1; the D call of TRBD1 rests on TCRdb alone, since no DNA is present to check it. The CDR3 spans 13 residues. CDR3 loop: CASRRTGGDEQFF.